This T cell receptor beta chain is from a study of CD8+CD57+ T cells in acquired aplastic anemia. Whoever was chosen for sequencing had shown CD8+CD57+ cell expansion by flow cytometry. The CDR3 length is 14 residues. The germline CDR1 and CDR2 sequences are SGHRS and YFSETQ. Trimming shortened V by 2 bases and J by 5 bases, and 13 bases separated the two germline ends. Genomic DNA was employed as the template in profiling TCR beta VDJ and CDR3. TCRdb recomputed calls from the reads with MiXCR, one row per CDR3 protein. Of about half a million distinct CDR3 sequences listed, about a third are singletons.

The chain couples TRBV5-1 to TRBJ1-1, with D possibly TRBD1 on 5 matching bases. This sequence was found in a human donor with aplastic anemia. The sample consisted of sorted CD4+, CD8+, or CD8+CD57+ T cells (not recorded which) from PBMCs. Here the CDR3 DNA reads TGCGCCAGCAGCTTCAATAGTCCAGGGACTGAAGCTTTCTTT. Protein: CASSFNSPGTEAFF.